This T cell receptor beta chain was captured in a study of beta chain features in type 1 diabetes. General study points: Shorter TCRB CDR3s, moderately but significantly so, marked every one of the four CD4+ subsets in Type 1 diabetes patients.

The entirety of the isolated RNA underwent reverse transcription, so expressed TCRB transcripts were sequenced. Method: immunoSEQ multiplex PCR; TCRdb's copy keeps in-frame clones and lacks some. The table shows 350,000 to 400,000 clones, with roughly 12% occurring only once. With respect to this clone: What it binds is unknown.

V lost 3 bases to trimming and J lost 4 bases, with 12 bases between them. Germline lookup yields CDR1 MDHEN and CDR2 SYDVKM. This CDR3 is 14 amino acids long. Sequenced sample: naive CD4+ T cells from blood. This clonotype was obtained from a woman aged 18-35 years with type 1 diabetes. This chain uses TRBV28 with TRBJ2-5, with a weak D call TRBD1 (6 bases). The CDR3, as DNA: TGTGCCAGCAGTTTCTACAGGGTCGGAGAGACCCAGTACTTC. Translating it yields CASSFYRVGETQYF.